This TCR beta chain appears in the sequencing data of a study of cytotoxic CD8 clonotypes in ibrutinib-treated CLL. Across the study: Enrolment comprised under twelve relapsed/refractory and 15 treatment-naive patients; under 18 were IGHV unmutated.

This CDR3 is 13 amino acids long. V lost 8 bases and J 7 bases, leaving 17 bases between the germline ends. Germline V gene data show CDR1 as GTSNPN and CDR2 as SVGIG (reference sequence). Only in-frame clones appear in the TCRdb table, and some are missing; sequencing was by immunoSEQ multiplex PCR. The sample records 70,000 to 85,000 clones, 80% being singletons. This receptor was obtained from a human donor with chronic lymphocytic leukemia. The chain recombines TRBV30 with TRBJ2-2; maybe TRBD1 (5 bases). Material: PBMCs, obtained at disease progression, from a patient treated with ibrutinib. This CDR3 reads CAHLRVSGGELFF. The CDR3 bases are TGTGCCCACCTCAGGGTGTCCGGCGGGGAGCTGTTTTTT.